The clone carrying this T cell receptor (beta chain) was recorded only once. Original methodology: The assay estimated nucleated cells by amplifying reference gene primers. This table comes from immunoSEQ multiplex PCR, and its TCRdb copy is limited to in-frame clones, with some not included. V and J calls and clone size are given by that table; D and trimming were obtained from the DNA. Among some 380,000 clones listed, roughly 90% were seen once. This specimen comes from a study of blood T cell repertoires in COVID-19. Overall study context: PBMCs, B-cell-depleted T cells, or T cells were the source of the cDNA or gDNA that made up the material.

The CDR3 has 14 amino acids. The V gene lost 2 bases and the J gene lost 2 bases, with 7 bases spanning the gap. Germline V lookup: CDR1 SGHTA, CDR2 FQGNSA. V is TRBV7-2 and J is TRBJ1-5, with unresolved D. This clonotype was obtained from a man aged 18 to 29 with active or convalescent COVID-19. The sequencing input was peripheral blood. The DNA for the CDR3 is TGTGCCAGCAGCTTAACTCCGGGCAATCAGCCCCAGCATTTT. Translating it yields CASSLTPGNQPQHF. Filled out from reference TRBV7-2 and TRBJ1-5, the complete variable domain reads GAGVSQSPSNKVTEKGKDVELRCDPISGHTALYWYRQSLGQGLEFLIYFQGNSAPDKSGLPSDRFSAERTGGSVSTLTIQRTQQEDSAVYLCASSLTPGNQPQHFGDGTRLSIL.